A single sample is the source of the 11 T cell receptor beta chains below, sequenced in a study of blood T cell repertoires in COVID-19. Method: immunoSEQ multiplex PCR; TCRdb's copy keeps in-frame clones and lacks some. The sample has about 150,000 clones; about nine tenths are singletons. Sequencing input: PBMCs or T cells enriched from blood (not recorded which). Source of these receptors: a woman between 40 and 50 years old who had been exposed to COVID-19.

In this sample, this clone turned up once. V usage is TRBV10-3 and J usage is TRBJ2-3; tentatively, D is TRBD1 (6 bases). Trimming took 11 bases from V and 1 from J, leaving 10 bases between them. Germline assignment: CDR1 ENHRY and CDR2 SYGVKD. The CDR3 covers 12 residues. The CDR3 region is CASRTGTDTQYF. CDR3 nucleotides: TGTGCCTCCAGGACAGGCACAGATACGCAGTATTTT.

This clone was detected only once. The V gene is TRBV7-8, the J gene TRBJ1-4; 9 bases are shared with TRBD1. CDR1 is SGHVS and CDR2 is FQNEAQ in the germline V gene. The V segment lost 1 base and the J segment 8 bases; nucleotides outside the gene matches: 5. The CDR3 totals 15 residues. For the CDR3, the DNA is TGTGCCAGCAGCTTAGAGGGACAGGGTGGGGAAAAACTGTTTTTT. Translation gives CASSLEGQGGEKLFF.

This sequence joins TRBV5-1 and TRBJ1-4, with 8 bases that match TRBD1. Germline lookup yields CDR1 SGHRS and CDR2 YFSETQ. This CDR3 contains 14 residues. J was trimmed by 6 bases and V by 4 bases; bases with no gene match: 5. CDR3: CASSGGRGHEKLFF. The CDR3 bases are TGCGCCAGCAGCGGGGGCAGGGGGCATGAAAAACTGTTTTTT.

This clone has a single count. The chain combines TRBV11-1 with TRBJ2-3, with TRBD2 matching over 9 bases. Germline lookup yields CDR1 SGHAT and CDR2 FQDESV (reference sequence). V lost 5 bases to trimming and J lost 7 bases; unmatched junction nucleotides: 7. The CDR3 covers 14 residues. The CDR3 bases are TGTGCCAGCAGCCTGGGAAGCGGGGGGAATACGCAGTATTTT. Amino acid sequence: CASSLGSGGNTQYF.

The rearrangement links TRBV10-1 to TRBJ1-2; 11 bases agree with TRBD1. The CDR3 is made up of 19 amino acids. Germline V CDR1 and CDR2: WNHNN, SYGVQD (reference sequence). After removal of 6 bases from V and 5 bases from J, the junction contained 20 bases not matched to a gene. The CDR3 DNA is TGCGCCAGCAGCAGTCCCTCCCGGGACAGGGGGTATATCCCATATGGCTACACCTTC. It is translated as CASSSPSRDRGYIPYGYTF.

This chain uses TRBV19 with TRBJ1-4; D is perhaps TRBD1 (6 bases). Looked up from germline, CDR1 is LNHDA and CDR2 is SQIVND (reference sequence). Trimming left V 4 bases short and J 5 bases short, with 14 bases between. The CDR3 contains 15 residues. This chain's CDR3 is CASSRTTGRNEKLFF. The CDR3 bases are TGTGCCAGTAGTAGGACGACAGGACGAAATGAAAAACTGTTTTTT. Full variable domain (missing parts from reference TRBV19 and TRBJ1-4): DGGITQSPKYLFRKEGQNVTLSCEQNLNHDAMYWYRQDPGQGLRLIYYSQIVNDFQKGDIAEGYSVSREKKESFPLTVTSAQKNPTAFYLCASSRTTGRNEKLFFGSGTQLSVL.

This chain connects TRBV9 to TRBJ1-3, with TRBD1 matching over 7 bases. V lost 4 bases and J lost 0; bases outside the gene matches: 10. Germline CDR1 and CDR2: SGDLS and YYNGEE. The CDR3 totals 17 residues. The CDR3 DNA reads TGTGCCAGCAGCCCCCTCGACAGGGCCGCCTCTGGAAACACCATATATTTT. As protein: CASSPLDRAASGNTIYF.

The chain recombines TRBV27 with TRBJ2-7; possible D gene TRBD2, 5 bases. The V gene lost 6 bases and the J gene lost 0 bases, with 9 bases spanning the gap. The V gene's germline CDR1 is MNHEY and CDR2 SMNVEV (reference sequence). The CDR3 sequence is 13 residues long. CDR3 protein: CASSRDLSYEQYF. The CDR3 nucleotides read TGTGCCAGCAGCCGGGATCTCTCCTACGAGCAGTACTTC.

V usage is TRBV11-2 and J usage is TRBJ1-5; possibly TRBD1 for D (6 bases). CDR3 length: 16 amino acids. Germline assignment: CDR1 SGHAT and CDR2 FQNNGV. V lost 1 base, J lost 3 bases, and 13 bases lay in between. The CDR3 DNA is TGTGCCAGCAGCTTAGGAGACAGGTCGATCAATCAGCCCCAGCATTTT. Its translation is CASSLGDRSINQPQHF.

The chain uses TRBV19 and TRBJ2-2, with 8 bases matching TRBD2. Germline V gene lookup returns CDR1 LNHDA and CDR2 SQIVND (reference sequence). This CDR3 has 16 residues. V lost 3 bases, J lost 3 bases, and 6 bases stayed unmatched. This chain's CDR3 is CASSITPAGDTGELFF. CDR3 DNA sequence: TGTGCCAGTAGTATCACTCCAGCGGGAGACACCGGGGAGCTGTTTTTT.

The V call is TRBV12-3 or TRBV12-4, the J call TRBJ2-7; 7 bases fit TRBD1. V shed 6 bases and J 9 bases; nucleotides not matched to a gene: 8. This CDR3 comprises 12 residues. CDR3 protein: CASSSTGAAQYF. CDR3 DNA sequence: TGTGCCAGCAGCTCAACAGGGGCCGCGCAGTACTTC.